This TCR gamma chain was observed in a study of gamma delta lymphoproliferative disorders and STAT genes (dated by TCRdb to 2017 to 2018). General notes on the study: Of the 9 Tgammadelta LGLL patients who were sequenced, 5 followed an indolent course, while 4 had symptomatic disease. The LymphoTrack Dx TCRG Assay was used to build gamma-chain libraries from a minimum of 50 ng of genomic DNA. Because no corresponding Invivoscribe delta assay was available, delta-chain libraries were prepared according to the standard operating procedure of the EuroClonality-NGS working group. The study profiled TCR gamma and delta CDR3 repertoires by deep sequencing in Tgammadelta lymphoproliferative disease patients and healthy controls, within a larger immunophenotypic and STAT-mutation study. The TCR-sequenced pilot group comprised under 10 Tgammadelta large granular lymphocyte leukemia patients and a couple of hepatosplenic T-cell lymphoma patients. To confirm the results, all delta-chain samples and a couple of gamma-chain samples were sequenced a second time.

In both library methods, multiplex PCR was carried out with primers targeting conserved V and J regions of the TCR genes. Purified and pooled amplicons were sequenced on an Illumina MiSeq platform. The paper's data handling went like this. V(D)J alignment, clonotype assembly and translation were performed with MiXCR, whereas functionality assessment and CDR3 repertoire analyses were performed with VDJtools. The IMGT definition of CDR3 was applied, and only productive sequences using functional genes were analyzed, with ORF genes and pseudogenes left out. A custom Python script was used to look across all patients and controls for identical amino acid CDR3s belonging to major clonotypes, meaning those with a frequency of >=5%. A one-sided non-parametric Wilcoxon test was used to compare clonotype frequencies between patients and controls. Clone calls in TCRdb were regenerated from the public reads with CATT, after which identical DNA sequences shared one row. It is TCRdb's table, rather than the study itself, that gives the V and J calls and clone size. The sample table shows 1,000 to 1,500 gamma-chain clones, and 7% to 9.5% are seen once. The top ten constitute more than 50% of the sample.

Broader findings and caveats from the paper: Nearly all major gamma and delta clonotypes of patients were found to be public, being shared with at least one healthy donor, and only a couple of gamma clonotypes were found to be private to disease. Major clones in indolent patients were dominated by Vgamma9-JgammaP and Vdelta2-Ddelta3-Jdelta1 rearrangements, whereas these rearrangements were absent in symptomatic patients, in whom less common gene combinations were used. Control T cells likely spanned varied maturation stages, while leukemic cells were skewed toward terminal effectors, potentially limiting patient-control comparisons. It was noted by the authors that NGS specificity may be reduced at low frequencies, so confirmation of the public or private nature of leukemic clones is needed. When whole repertoires were clustered, gamma repertoires from patients grouped apart from those of healthy controls, but delta repertoires did not separate between the groups.

This clone is regarded as medium-sized (0.01 to 0.1%). This clone's antigen is unknown. This may be a read error: a much more frequent sequence differs by one nucleotide. Other nucleotide sequences in the sample specify the same CDR3. Per the germline V gene, EGSTGY is the CDR1 and YDSYTSSV is the CDR2. Its CDR3 holds 12 amino acids, cysteine through phenylalanine. Only the CDR3 region is kept as DNA, spanning 36 bases read in frame from base 1. Trimming removed 0 bases from V and 11 bases from J; the gene matches leave 7 bases unexplained. For both patients and controls, peripheral blood mononuclear cells were isolated, and the genomic DNA from these cells was used for TCR sequencing. The median age of the sequenced patients was approximately 61 years, and the group included about five males and about 6 females. Patients were enrolled at one hematology unit in Padova, Italy, and were reclassified as T-LGLL or HSTCL using the 2017 WHO criteria. Every patient sample was obtained either before therapy or while the patient was off therapy.

This receptor was obtained from a human donor with gamma-delta T-cell large granular lymphocyte leukemia. The rearranged chain carries TRGV4 and TRGJ1 or TRGJ2. No J segment appears in TCRdb, so it was assigned here by matching the sequence to germline. The source material was blood. The encoded CDR3 is CATWDGPFEKLF. The sequenced DNA: TGTGCCACCTGGGATGGGCCATTCGAGAAACTCTTT.